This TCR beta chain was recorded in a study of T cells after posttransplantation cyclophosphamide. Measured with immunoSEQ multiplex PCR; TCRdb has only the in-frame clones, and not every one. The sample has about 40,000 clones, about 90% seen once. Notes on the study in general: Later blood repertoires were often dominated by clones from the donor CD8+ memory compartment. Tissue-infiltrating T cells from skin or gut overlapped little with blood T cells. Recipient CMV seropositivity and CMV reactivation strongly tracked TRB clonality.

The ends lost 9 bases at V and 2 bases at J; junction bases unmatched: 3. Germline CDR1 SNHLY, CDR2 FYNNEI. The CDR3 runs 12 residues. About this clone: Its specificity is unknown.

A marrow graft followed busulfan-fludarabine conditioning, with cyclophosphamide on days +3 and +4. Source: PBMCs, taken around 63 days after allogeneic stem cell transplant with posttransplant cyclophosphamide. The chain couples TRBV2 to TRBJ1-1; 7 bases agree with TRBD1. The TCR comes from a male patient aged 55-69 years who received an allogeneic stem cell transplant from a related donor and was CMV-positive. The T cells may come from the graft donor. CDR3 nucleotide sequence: TGTGCCAGAGGGACAGCTAACACTGAAGCTTTCTTT. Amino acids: CARGTANTEAFF.